This T cell receptor (beta chain) was captured by sequencing in a study of identical twins. One entry per CDR3 protein, called by TCRdb with MiXCR from the 5' RACE reads. There are 420,000 or so distinct CDR3 sequences in the sample; approximately 17% occur only once, and 9% to 15% lies in the top ten. J lost 7 bases, V lost 4 bases, and 6 bases had no gene match. Per the germline V gene, CDR1 is SGHTA and CDR2 is FQGNSA. CDR3 length: 15 amino acids. V usage is TRBV7-2 and J usage is TRBJ2-7; 14 bases match TRBD2. The clonotype was recovered from a man aged 50 or older in good health. Material: naive T cells sorted from blood. The CDR3 DNA follows: TGTGCCAGCAGCTCGGGACTAGCGGGAGTAGGAGAGCAGTACTTC. It yields the protein CASSSGLAGVGEQYF.